This TCR beta chain stems from a study of control samples from healthy donors and cancer patients. The table came from immunoSEQ multiplex PCR; TCRdb's copy has only in-frame clones and leaves some out. The table has about 48,000 clones, over 90% seen once. Looked up from germline, CDR1 is SSHAT and CDR2 is FNYEAQ (reference sequence). The ends lost 4 bases at V and 10 bases at J; junction bases unmatched: 1. The CDR3 contains 11 residues. The sequenced sample consisted of PBMCs. This clonotype originated in a woman in her forties or fifties with head and neck cancer. This sequence joins TRBV7-7 and TRBJ2-1; 7 bases align to TRBD2. The CDR3 is CASSSGGEQFF. CDR3 nucleotides: TGTGCCAGCAGCTCCGGGGGGGAGCAGTTCTTC.